This is a list of T cell receptor beta chains from one sample in a study of radiation and T cells in renal cell carcinoma. Produced via immunoSEQ multiplex PCR; TCRdb's table is partial and in-frame only. The sample lists around 64,000 clones; 65% to 85% were seen once. The source was blood, collected from a patient whose treatment included radiotherapy and nephrectomy. The receptors were gathered from a man between 60 and 75 years old with renal cell carcinoma. CDR3s include the opening cysteine and the closing phenylalanine or tryptophan. A D gene is named only where the DNA matches it firmly. Expanded clones are given a class, and other clones once, few, many or no size at all.

>-|-|TRBV7-2|TRBJ1-1
TGTGCCAGCAGCTCCCTCGGGTTGAACACTGAAGCTTTCTTT
CASSSLGLNTEAFF
>-|-|TRBV7-9|TRBJ2-1
TGTGCCAGCAGCTTAGGTCTAGCGGAGGGGGATGAGCAGTTCTTC
CASSLGLAEGDEQFF
>-|-|TRBV2|TRBJ2-1
TGTGCCAGCAGGGGAGGGGGGGCCGTCAATGAGCAGTTCTTC
CASRGGGAVNEQFF
>-|-|TRBV5-5|TRBJ1-2
TGTGCCAGCAGCTCCCTCCATGCGAGCTACACCTTC
CASSSLHASYTF
>-|TRBD1|TRBV19|TRBJ2-3
TGTGCCAGTAGTAACACAGGGGCTGGCACAGATACGCAGTATTTT
CASSNTGAGTDTQYF
>-|-|TRBV6-5|TRBJ1-1
TGTGCCAGCACTTCGGACTTAAGAACTGAAGCTTTCTTT
CASTSDLRTEAFF
>-|TRBD2|TRBV11-3|TRBJ2-1
TGTGCCAGCAGCTTAGCCCGGCGTGGGCGGGAGGGCCTCGATAATGAGCAGTTCTTC
CASSLARRGREGLDNEQFF
>-|-|TRBV12-2|TRBJ2-4
TGTGCAAGTCGCTCAAGGGGGGTGATAAGCATTCAGTACTTC
CASRSRGVISIQYF
>few|-|TRBV30|TRBJ1-1
TGTGCCTCGAAACGGGGAACGACTGAAGCTTTCTTT
CASKRGTTEAFF
>-|-|TRBV19|TRBJ1-3
TGTGCCAGCCGGGACGTCTCTGGAAACACCATATATTTT
CASRDVSGNTIYF
>-|-|TRBV27|TRBJ2-6
TGTGCCAGCAGCTTTTCACCGGTATCTGGGGCCAACGTCCTGACTTTC
CASSFSPVSGANVLTF
>-|-|TRBV11-2|TRBJ2-7
TGTGCCAGCAGCTTCCTCGAAGAACGCCACGAGCAGTACTTC
CASSFLEERHEQYF
>few|-|TRBV6-6|TRBJ1-4
TGTGCCAGCAGTTATACTCATGAAAAACTGTTTTTT
CASSYTHEKLFF
>-|-|TRBV11-3|TRBJ2-3
TGTGCCAGCAGCTCCGTGACACAGACAGATACGCAGTATTTT
CASSSVTQTDTQYF
>-|TRBD2|TRBV5-1|TRBJ2-7
TGCGCCAGCAGCTTGTTTAGCGGGGGGGCCTACGAGCAGTACTTC
CASSLFSGGAYEQYF
>-|-|TRBV5-1|TRBJ2-5
TGCGCCAGCAGCTTGTATCAGGACGTAAAGACCCAGTACTTC
CASSLYQDVKTQYF
>-|TRBD2|TRBV25-1|TRBJ2-1
TGTGCCAGCAGTGAAGCCCTAGCGGGGAAGAATGAGCAGTTCTTC
CASSEALAGKNEQFF
>-|-|TRBV27|TRBJ1-4
TGTGCCAGCAGGAAACCCAGCGATGAAAAACTGTTTTTT
CASRKPSDEKLFF
>-|TRBD2|TRBV14|TRBJ2-3
TGTGCCAGCCCCCCTGCGGGGGTTACAGATACGCAGTATTTT
CASPPAGVTDTQYF
>once|-|TRBV11-2|TRBJ2-2
TGTGCCAGCAGCTTGCGGGCCCTCCCAGGAGCCGGGGAGCTGTTTTTT
CASSLRALPGAGELFF
>-|-|TRBV6-1|TRBJ2-5
TGTGCCAGCAGTGAAGGGTGGACCGGGGAGACCCAGTACTTC
CASSEGWTGETQYF
>-|TRBD2|TRBV30|TRBJ2-5
TGTGCCTGGACCGCGGGCAGCGGGGCCCAGTACTTC
CAWTAGSGAQYF
>-|TRBD2|TRBV7-6|TRBJ2-2
TGTGCCAGCAGCTTAGGACTAGCGGGAGTCGCCGGGGAGCTGTTTTTT
CASSLGLAGVAGELFF
>-|TRBD1|TRBV19|TRBJ1-6
TGTGCCAGTAGTATTCGGCAGGGGGCAAGAGAATCACCCCTCCACTTT
CASSIRQGARESPLHF
>-|-|TRBV5-1|TRBJ1-2
TGCGCCAGCAGCTTGCAAACCCAGAACTATGGCTACACCTTC
CASSLQTQNYGYTF
>once|-|TRBV23-1|TRBJ1-1
TGCGCCAGCACATACCGGGGCGGAGGGGCAGTGAGGCACACTGAAGCTTTCTTT
CASTYRGGGAVRHTEAFF
>-|-|TRBV7-2|TRBJ1-1
TGTGCCAGCACCCTTGATACCGATCTTATTGAAGCTTTCTTT
CASTLDTDLIEAFF
>-|-|TRBV27|TRBJ2-3
TGTGCCAGCAGTTTAAGGGGCGAGATAGGTACGCAGTATTTT
CASSLRGEIGTQYF
>-|-|TRBV5-1|TRBJ1-2
TGCGCCAGCATGGGAGGGCCCTCTAACTATGGCTACACCTTC
CASMGGPSNYGYTF
>-|-|TRBV21-1|TRBJ2-2
TGTGCCAGCAGCAACGGGACTAGCGGGAGAGAGGAGCTGTTTTTT
CASSNGTSGREELFF
>-|-|TRBV30|TRBJ2-3
TGTGCCTGGGGTAGGGCTAGCACAGATACGCAGTATTTT
CAWGRASTDTQYF
>-|-|TRBV14|TRBJ1-6
TGTGCCAGCAGCCAAGGCAGATCAATTAATTCACCCCTCCACTTT
CASSQGRSINSPLHF
>-|TRBD1|TRBV7-9|TRBJ2-5
TGTGCCAGCAGCTTATACGCCTCGGACAGGGAAGTTCACTTC
CASSLYASDREVHF
>once|TRBD2|TRBV7-9|TRBJ2-2
TGTGCCAGCAGGTTAGCGGGTTCTATCGGGGAGCTGTTTTTT
CASRLAGSIGELFF
>-|TRBD2|TRBV11-3|TRBJ2-3
TGTGCCAGCAGCTCGAAAGCGGGGGGAGTCACAGATACGCAGTATTTT
CASSSKAGGVTDTQYF
>-|-|TRBV19|TRBJ2-7
TGTGCCAGTAGTAAACAGCGGAATGTCTACGAGCAGTACTTC
CASSKQRNVYEQYF
>-|TRBD2|TRBV2|TRBJ2-1
TGTTCAAACGTTCAGCGGGGGGCCTCCTACAATGAGCAGTTCTTC
CSNVQRGASYNEQFF
>-|TRBD1|TRBV10-3|TRBJ1-4
TGTGCCATCAGTGGACAGGGTAATGAAAAACTGTTTTTT
CAISGQGNEKLFF
>-|-|TRBV7-9|TRBJ2-3
TGTGCCAGCAGCTTAGATCAGTTCACAGATACGCAGTATTTT
CASSLDQFTDTQYF
>-|-|TRBV7-9|TRBJ1-2
TGTGCCAGCAGCTTACCTGTAAATGGCTACACCTTC
CASSLPVNGYTF
>-|-|TRBV28|TRBJ1-4
TGTGCCAGCACTTATCCCCCCCCTAGGACAGAGAAAGGTAAACTGTTTTTT
CASTYPPPRTEKGKLFF
>-|TRBD1|TRBV19|TRBJ1-2
TGTGCCAGAAGGACAGGGGGCGTTGTCACCTTC
CARRTGGVVTF
>few|-|TRBV7-9|TRBJ1-1
TGTGCCAGCAGAACAGGACAGCAGAACACTGAAGCTTTCTTT
CASRTGQQNTEAFF
>-|TRBD2|TRBV5-8|TRBJ2-1
TGTGCCAGCAGCTTACCTCGGACTAGCAGAGACTCCTACAATGAGCAGTTCTTC
CASSLPRTSRDSYNEQFF
>-|-|TRBV6-5|TRBJ2-1
TGTGCCACGTCAAGGCGGGAATCCTACAATGAGCAGTTCTTC
CATSRRESYNEQFF
>-|TRBD2|TRBV11-3|TRBJ2-3
TGTGCCAGCAGCCCCCCGACTAGCGGGATCGCAGCTACGCAGTATTTT
CASSPPTSGIAATQYF
>-|-|TRBV11-3|TRBJ2-1
TGTGCCAGCAGCTTTTCTAGCTTGGATGAGCAGTTCTTC
CASSFSSLDEQFF
>-|-|TRBV6-1|TRBJ1-2
TGTGCCAGCAATGGACACGGAGGGCAATATGGCTACACCTTC
CASNGHGGQYGYTF
>-|-|TRBV7-9|TRBJ1-6
TGTGCCAGCAGCTTTGGGGTAGCTTCACCCCTCCACTTT
CASSFGVASPLHF
>-|TRBD2|TRBV5-1|TRBJ2-1
TGCGCCAGCAGCGTGACCGGGACTAGCGGGAGTATGGGAAAGTTCTTC
CASSVTGTSGSMGKFF
>-|-|TRBV11-3|TRBJ1-1
TGTGCCAGCAGCCGAGACAGGAACACTGAAGCTTTCTTT
CASSRDRNTEAFF
>-|TRBD2|TRBV10-2|TRBJ2-2
TGCGCCAGCAGTGACAGTCCCAGCGGGAGGGGGGGGCTGTTTTTT
CASSDSPSGRGGLFF
>once|-|TRBV9|TRBJ1-2
TGTGCCAGCAGCGTAGGGGAGTATGGCTACACCTTC
CASSVGEYGYTF
>-|-|TRBV11-3|TRBJ2-2
TGTGCCAGCAGCTTGAACACCGGGGAGCTGTTTTTT
CASSLNTGELFF
>-|-|TRBV7-8|TRBJ1-6
TGTGCCAGCAGCTTAGGTCTCCAGCTCCATTCACCCCTCCACTTT
CASSLGLQLHSPLHF